What follows are 28 T cell receptor beta chains derived from one specimen sequenced in a study of TIL therapy for anti-PD-1-resistant metastatic lung cancer (dated by TCRdb to about 2021). TCR beta CDR3 regions were amplified from genomic DNA with the immunoSEQ v3 hsTCRB kit using bias-controlled multiplex PCR. In its TCRdb copy, this immuneACCESS table keeps in-frame sequences only and misses some clones. Where compared with another copy, unresolved V genes explain less than half of these, and the others have no known cause. This sample holds roughly 60,000 clones; around 86% were observed only once. 2% to 3% of the sample belongs to the ten largest clones. This specimen's time point label, interpreted: pre-treatment sample, taken before nivolumab and TIL therapy. The source material was blood, sampled at baseline. The receptors originated from a person aged 25 to 85 with non-small cell lung cancer.

The chain carries TRBV6-5 and TRBJ2-5; D ambiguous. Germline CDR1 MNHEY, CDR2 SVGAGI. V was shortened by 5 bases and J by 5 bases, with 18 bases between the two germline ends. The CDR3 runs to 15 residues. The CDR3 DNA reads as TGTGCCAGCAGTCCTCGTAGTCTCAATGGGGAGACCCAGTACTTC. Protein: CASSPRSLNGETQYF.

Only one count was recorded for this clone. The chain joins TRBV14 to TRBJ1-1, with D unclear. The CDR3 extends over 19 amino acids. From germline, CDR1 is SGHDN and CDR2 FVKESK. V gave up 3 bases and J gave up 3 bases, with 26 bases separating them. The CDR3 is CASSQITSPTGRWDTEAFF. The CDR3, as DNA: TGTGCCAGCAGCCAGATTACCTCCCCGACCGGGCGTTGGGACACTGAAGCTTTCTTT.

The V call is TRBV28, the J call TRBJ2-1; no clear D gene. In germline, CDR1 is MDHEN, CDR2 SYDVKM. The CDR3 runs to 15 residues. Between the trimmed V and J ends, which lost 7 bases and 0 bases, there was a span of 13 bases. As DNA, the CDR3 is TGTGCCAGCAATTTGGCCCTTAGCTCCTACAATGAGCAGTTCTTC. Translating it yields CASNLALSSYNEQFF.

The CDR3 DNA is TGTGCCATCAGTGAGACGGTAGCGGGAGTAAATGAGCAGTTCTTC. Its translation is CAISETVAGVNEQFF. The chain links TRBV10-3 to TRBJ2-1; TRBD2 matches 9 bases. V was pared by 2 bases and J by 7 bases, with 6 bases of the junction left unmatched. The germline V gene encodes CDR1 ENHRY and CDR2 SYGVKD. This CDR3 comprises 15 residues.

V usage is TRBV9 and J usage is TRBJ2-6; D may be TRBD1 (5 bases). Germline CDR1 SGDLS, CDR2 YYNGEE. CDR3 size: 16 residues. With 0 bases removed from V and 3 bases from J, the gap between germline ends came to 10 bases. The CDR3 region has the DNA TGTGCCAGCAGCGTAGGAGGTGGACATGGGGCCAACGTCCTGACTTTC. Translated: CASSVGGGHGANVLTF. Looking up the rest from reference TRBV9 and TRBJ2-6 gives the full variable domain: DSGVTQTPKHLITATGQRVTLRCSPRSGDLSVYWYQQSLDQGLQFLIQYYNGEERAKGNILERFSAQQFPDLHSELNLSSLELGDSALYFCASSVGGGHGANVLTFGAGSRLTVL.

The chain uses TRBV27 and TRBJ2-7, with D perhaps matching TRBD1 (6 bases). The CDR3 runs to 14 residues. The germline V gene encodes CDR1 MNHEY and CDR2 SMNVEV (reference sequence). Trimming shortened V by 3 bases and J by 3 bases, and 12 bases separated the two germline ends. The CDR3 protein is CASSFDRSHYEQYF. CDR3 sequence (DNA): TGTGCCAGCAGTTTTGACAGGTCACACTACGAGCAGTACTTC.

This CDR3 is CASTMGLISGNTIYF. CDR3 sequence (DNA): TGTGCCAGTACCATGGGACTGATCTCTGGAAACACCATATATTTT. This rearrangement joins TRBV19 to TRBJ1-3, with TRBD1 as a possible D gene (5 bases). This CDR3 has 15 residues. The germline V and J ends were trimmed by 7 bases and 0 bases, with 13 bases remaining between them. Germline V gives CDR1 LNHDA, CDR2 SQIVND (reference sequence).

The chain combines TRBV5-8 with TRBJ1-2; D remains unclear. Trimming left V 5 bases short and J 4 bases short, with 15 bases between. Germline CDR1 and CDR2: SGHTS and YDEGEE. The CDR3 is made up of 14 amino acids. This CDR3 is CASRGTMSAYGYTF. Written as DNA, the CDR3 is TGTGCCAGCAGAGGAACAATGTCGGCCTATGGCTACACCTTC.

CDR3 DNA sequence: TGTGCTAGTGGTCCGGGTACAGGGGCCAATTCACCCCTCCACTTT. Protein product: CASGPGTGANSPLHF. V and J are TRBV12-5 and TRBJ1-6; TRBD1 agrees at 7 bases. The V segment lost 5 bases and the J segment 7 bases; nucleotides outside the gene matches: 8. The germline V gene encodes CDR1 LGHNT and CDR2 FRNRAP. The CDR3 sequence is 15 residues long.

The chain carries TRBV24-1 and TRBJ2-1; the match to TRBD2 covers 14 bases. Unmatched junction bases numbered 3, after V lost 7 bases and J lost 8 bases. Looked up from germline, CDR1 is KGHDR and CDR2 is SFDVKD. CDR3 size: 14 residues. CDR3 protein: CATRGLAGVDEQFF. CDR3 DNA sequence: TGTGCCACCAGGGGACTAGCGGGAGTGGATGAGCAGTTCTTC.

The genes are TRBV27 and TRBJ2-1, with TRBD2 identical over 10 bases. The germline CDR1 and CDR2 sequences are MNHEY and SMNVEV (reference sequence). V dropped 2 bases and J dropped 7; count of bases not matched to a gene: 5. The length of the CDR3 is 15 residues. The CDR3 loop is CASSLGTSGMNEQFF. The CDR3 DNA follows: TGTGCCAGCAGTTTAGGAACTAGCGGGATGAATGAGCAGTTCTTC.

This chain connects TRBV18 to TRBJ2-7; D not resolved. The CDR3 runs to 15 residues. V lost 3 bases, J lost 0 bases, and 12 bases lay in between. Germline V gene sequence: CDR1 KGHSH, CDR2 LQKENI. DNA for the CDR3: TGTGCCAGCTCACCTTTAGAGGTCTTCTCCTACGAGCAGTACTTC. Its protein is CASSPLEVFSYEQYF.

The J gene is TRBJ2-5, the V gene TRBV19, with 10 bases aligning to TRBD1. CDR1 LNHDA and CDR2 SQIVND come from the germline V gene (reference sequence). The CDR3 consists of 16 residues. V shed 7 bases, J shed 4 bases, and the junction held 12 bases outside the gene matches. As DNA, the CDR3 is TGTGCCAGTACCGCTGGACAGGGGGTCTTCTCAGAGACCCAGTACTTC. Encoded protein: CASTAGQGVFSETQYF.

This chain links TRBV6-6 with TRBJ1-1, with D tentatively TRBD1 (5 bases). This CDR3 has 17 residues. Germline V gene data show CDR1 as MNHNY and CDR2 as SVGAGI (reference sequence). V shed 5 bases and J shed 3 bases, with 22 bases lying between them. CDR3 amino acids: CASSRNGRVGGYTEAFF. The CDR3 nucleotides are TGTGCCAGCAGTCGTAACGGCAGGGTCGGGGGTTACACTGAAGCTTTCTTT.

V is TRBV9 and J is TRBJ1-2; 9 bases match TRBD1. Germline CDR1 SGDLS, CDR2 YYNGEE. Trimming cost V 0 bases and J 6 bases; bases outside gene matches: 6. The CDR3 runs to 15 residues. For the CDR3, the DNA is TGTGCCAGCAGCGTAGGTGGGACAGGGCAGGATGGCTACACCTTC. Its translation is CASSVGGTGQDGYTF.

This clone has just one count. This sequence joins TRBV7-9 and TRBJ2-7, with D possibly being TRBD1 (6 bases). The germline V gene encodes CDR1 SEHNR and CDR2 FQNEAQ (reference sequence). The CDR3 has 15 residues. Trimming left V 5 bases short and J 2 bases short, with 16 bases between. CDR3 residues: CASSPKGYRAYEQYF. The CDR3 bases are TGTGCCAGCAGCCCCAAAGGTTACAGGGCCTACGAGCAGTACTTC.

The CDR3 sequence: CASSRGTRTNEQFF. CDR3 DNA: TGTGCCAGCAGTAGGGGGACGCGGACCAATGAGCAGTTCTTC. The genes are TRBV28 and TRBJ2-1; possibly TRBD1 for D (6 bases). The CDR3 length is 14 residues. V dropped 5 bases and J dropped 6 bases, with 14 bases sitting between them. Germline CDR1 is MDHEN and CDR2 is SYDVKM.

The chain couples TRBV6-4 to TRBJ2-3, with 7 bases matching TRBD1. CDR1 and CDR2 from the germline V gene are MRHNA and SNTAGT. This CDR3 has 16 residues. With 4 bases clipped from V and 0 bases from J, the junction kept 7 bases outside the gene matches. The CDR3 region has the DNA TGTGCCAGCAGTGGCCGACCAGGGGGAAGCACAGATACGCAGTATTTT. It translates to CASSGRPGGSTDTQYF.

The chain is built from TRBV19 and TRBJ1-5; weak D call: TRBD1 (5 bases). The CDR3 extends over 13 amino acids. V lost 5 bases, J lost 3 bases, and 8 bases lay in between. Germline V gives CDR1 LNHDA, CDR2 SQIVND (reference sequence). The CDR3 protein is CASSQGNNQPQHF. The CDR3 coding sequence is TGTGCCAGTAGTCAGGGTAACAATCAGCCCCAGCATTTT.

The chain couples TRBV9 to TRBJ1-3, with D perhaps matching TRBD1 (6 bases). The CDR3 is 16 amino acids. CDR1 is SGDLS and CDR2 is YYNGEE in the germline V gene. The V and J ends lost 3 bases and 0 bases respectively, with 13 bases between them. CDR3 region: CASSDTGPLSGNTIYF. The CDR3 DNA reads TGTGCCAGCAGCGACACAGGGCCCCTCTCTGGAAACACCATATATTTT.

The chain has TRBV18 and TRBJ2-5; D is perhaps TRBD1 (5 bases). Trimming left V 1 base short and J 2 bases short, with 17 bases between. This CDR3 spans 17 amino acids. Germline lookup yields CDR1 KGHSH and CDR2 LQKENI. DNA for the CDR3: TGTGCCAGCTCACCACGGCAGGGCCCCTACTATCAAGAGACCCAGTACTTC. This sequence encodes CASSPRQGPYYQETQYF.

Only one count was recorded for this clone. V and J are TRBV30 and TRBJ2-7; 9 nucleotides line up with TRBD2. The CDR3 contains 13 residues. The V and J ends lost 5 bases and 7 bases, in that order; junction bases with no gene match: 9. CDR1 is GTSNPN and CDR2 is SVGIG in the germline V gene (reference sequence). CDR3 DNA: TGTGCCTGGCGCGGGGGGGGGCTGGGGGAGCAGTACTTC. Its protein is CAWRGGGLGEQYF.

This chain joins TRBV27 and TRBJ1-1; D gene ambiguous. This CDR3 is 13 amino acids long. CDR1 and CDR2 from the germline V gene are MNHEY and SMNVEV (reference sequence). Trimming removed 10 bases from V and 1 base from J, with 13 bases in between. The CDR3 here is CATRPRGNTEAFF. The CDR3 DNA follows: TGTGCCACCCGGCCTCGGGGGAACACTGAAGCTTTCTTT.

The CDR3: CASSPRDSSSYEQYF. As DNA, the CDR3 is TGTGCCAGCAGCCCCCGGGACAGCAGCTCCTACGAGCAGTACTTC. The genes are TRBV7-8 and TRBJ2-7, with 7 bases fitting TRBD1. The CDR3 covers 15 residues. V lost 5 bases, J lost 0 bases, and 7 bases stayed unmatched. Germline V gene sequence: CDR1 SGHVS, CDR2 FQNEAQ. Full variable domain (missing parts from reference TRBV7-8 and TRBJ2-7): GAGVSQSPRYKVAKRGQDVALRCDPISGHVSLFWYQQALGQGPEFLTYFQNEAQLDKSGLPSDRFFAERPEGSVSTLKIQRTQQEDSAVYLCASSPRDSSSYEQYFGPGTRLTVT.

The chain employs TRBV27 and TRBJ2-5; 10 bases line up with TRBD2. There are 16 residues in the CDR3. The germline gives CDR1 MNHEY, CDR2 SMNVEV (reference sequence). V shed 3 bases and J 6 bases; nucleotides not matched to a gene: 10. This CDR3 is CASSLIAGGSQKTQYF. DNA for the CDR3: TGTGCCAGCAGTTTGATAGCGGGGGGATCTCAGAAGACCCAGTACTTC.

This chain uses TRBV7-3 with TRBJ2-3; TRBD1 agrees at 12 bases. V was pared by 4 bases and J by 5 bases, with 7 bases of the junction left unmatched. The CDR3 spans 16 residues. Germline values: CDR1 SGHTA, CDR2 FQGTGA. This CDR3 reads CASSSSGQGALDTQYF. Written as DNA, the CDR3 is TGTGCCAGCAGCTCCTCGGGACAGGGGGCTTTAGATACGCAGTATTTT.

This chain uses TRBV7-2 with TRBJ1-1; D is undetermined. CDR1 and CDR2 from the germline V gene are SGHTA and FQGNSA. This CDR3 is 13 amino acids long. Trimming cost V 1 base and J 8 bases, with 11 bases left between them. Here the CDR3 reads CASSLEGFREAFF. CDR3 nucleotides: TGTGCCAGCAGCTTAGAAGGATTTCGCGAAGCTTTCTTT.

The chain employs TRBV28 and TRBJ1-5, with D maybe TRBD1 (6 bases). The germline CDR1 and CDR2 sequences are MDHEN and SYDVKM. The CDR3 is 16 amino acids. Trimming pared 6 bases from V and 6 bases from J, leaving 21 bases between. DNA for the CDR3: TGTGCCAGCAGCCAAATCGGGGGGGCTGGAGGTCAGCCCCAGCATTTT. Its protein is CASSQIGGAGGQPQHF.